This T cell receptor beta chain appears in the sequencing data of a study of blood T cell repertoires in COVID-19. Study context: COVID-19 samples from acute and convalescent phases originated in the United States, Italy and Spain.

There are 14 residues in the CDR3. V lost 4 bases and J 4 bases, leaving 13 bases between the germline ends. Germline CDR1 reads LNHDA; CDR2 reads SQIVND (reference sequence). The table came from immunoSEQ multiplex PCR; TCRdb's copy has only in-frame clones and leaves some out. Among around 150,000 clones, about 79% were seen once, and the ten largest hold around 3.2%. The specimen sequenced was PBMCs or T cells enriched from blood (not recorded which). This sequence joins TRBV19 and TRBJ1-1; D is unresolved. The receptor comes from a woman in her fifties or sixties who had recovered from COVID-19. DNA for the CDR3: TGTGCCAGTAGTAGAATGCAGGAAGGCACTGAAGCTTTCTTT. Translation: CASSRMQEGTEAFF.